This entry describes one T cell receptor beta chain. RNA, at roughly 0.5 to 1 ug, was reverse transcribed with random hexamers. TCRdb analysed the immunoSEQ multiplex PCR reads with MiXCR anew, one entry per CDR3 protein. This table holds around 170,000 distinct CDR3 sequences, 95% to 96% found once. The sample is drawn from a study of CD8 T cells in Susac syndrome. Germline V gene data show CDR1 as MDHEN and CDR2 as SYDVKM. This CDR3 is built from 12 residues. Trimming took 7 bases from V and 1 from J, leaving 8 bases between them. The TCR originated in a human donor with Susac syndrome. The rearrangement joins TRBV28 to TRBJ2-7; D remains ambiguous. Sequences were obtained from CD4+ T cells from PBMCs. The CDR3 region is CASNGLSYEQYF. CDR3 DNA: TGTGCCAGCAATGGGTTATCCTACGAGCAGTACTTC.